These 22 T cell receptor beta chains were all obtained from the same sample, sequenced in a study of regulatory T cells in long-lasting Graves disease. Time point described: persistent/refractory GD, antithyroid drugs over 5 years with positive TRAb. PBMC RNA was the source of the TCR library. Combining iRepertoire HTBI primers with Arm-PCR of CDR3 regions, the authors built TCR beta libraries. Via MiXCR, TCRdb re-called the multiplex PCR reads, giving one row per CDR3 protein. The data show hundreds of thousands of distinct CDR3 sequences, with roughly 30% seen just once and roughly 41% held by the top ten. The specimen was peripheral blood mononuclear cells (PBMCs), collected when the disease was refractory, from a patient treated with antithyroid drugs. The receptors derive from a female donor with Graves disease.

In its sample, this clonotype was seen a few times. The gene calls are TRBV7-9 and TRBJ1-5; D possibly corresponds to TRBD1 (5 bases). Trimming took off 5 bases at V and 4 bases at J, with 21 bases between the two ends. CDR3 length: 17 amino acids. Germline CDR1 and CDR2: SEHNR and FQNEAQ (reference sequence). This CDR3 is CASSHLPRQGGNQPQHF. CDR3 DNA: TGTGCCAGCAGCCACCTCCCACGGCAGGGTGGAAATCAGCCCCAGCATTTT.

This clonotype was seen at least ten times. This chain connects TRBV29-1 to TRBJ1-2, with D uncertain. Looked up from germline, CDR1 is SQVTM and CDR2 is ANQGSEA. The V and J ends lost 4 bases and 4 bases respectively, with 13 bases between them. The CDR3 runs to 13 residues. The CDR3 DNA reads TGCAGCGTTGTTGTGGACGCAAGCTATGGCTACACCTTC. Translated, it gives CSVVVDASYGYTF.

This clonotype showed up just a few times. The chain uses TRBV9 and TRBJ1-1; D may be TRBD1 (6 bases). Deletions cut 0 bases from V and 8 bases from J, with 14 bases between. This CDR3 contains 14 residues. Germline V gene lookup returns CDR1 SGDLS and CDR2 YYNGEE. DNA of the CDR3: TGTGCCAGCAGCGTAGCCGGTCAGGGGAGAGAAGCTTTCTTT. Translated: CASSVAGQGREAFF.

The CDR3 reads CASSLRTGKSEAFF. CDR3 sequence (DNA): TGTGCCAGTAGTCTACGGACAGGAAAATCTGAAGCTTTCTTT. This chain joins TRBV19 and TRBJ1-1; TRBD1 agrees at 7 bases. This CDR3 contains 14 residues. Germline assignment: CDR1 LNHDA and CDR2 SQIVND (reference sequence). Trimming cost V 5 bases and J 6 bases; bases outside gene matches: 9. Variable domain in full (rest from reference TRBV19 and TRBJ1-1): DGGITQSPKYLFRKEGQNVTLSCEQNLNHDAMYWYRQDPGQGLRLIYYSQIVNDFQKGDIAEGYSVSREKKESFPLTVTSAQKNPTAFYLCASSLRTGKSEAFFGQGTRLTVV.

The chain recombines TRBV30 with TRBJ1-2; D ambiguous. The CDR3 consists of 13 residues. Between the trimmed V and J ends, which lost 2 bases and 9 bases, there was a span of 16 bases. Germline V lookup: CDR1 GTSNPN, CDR2 SVGIG (reference sequence). CDR3 in DNA: TGTGCCTGGAGTCGCGGGAGGATTGCTAGCTACACCTTC. It encodes CAWSRGRIASYTF.

J is TRBJ1-1 and V is TRBV27; no firm D call. Germline CDR1 MNHEY, CDR2 SMNVEV (reference sequence). Trimming cost V 6 bases and J 1 base, with 12 bases left between them. There are 14 residues in the CDR3. In DNA, the CDR3 is TGTGCCAGCAGACCCATTGACGGGAACACTGAAGCTTTCTTT. This sequence encodes CASRPIDGNTEAFF.

Only a few counts were recorded for this clonotype. The V gene is TRBV15, the J gene TRBJ2-4; TRBD1 might be the D (5 bases). Trimming left V 8 bases short and J 2 bases short, with 13 bases between. Germline V gene sequence: CDR1 LNHNV, CDR2 YYDKDF (reference sequence). CDR3 length: 14 residues. The CDR3 is CATLDSGSKNIQYF. CDR3 nucleotide sequence: TGTGCCACCCTCGACAGTGGGTCCAAAAACATTCAGTACTTC.

This clonotype was seen only a few times. The chain employs TRBV14 and TRBJ2-2; no reliable D call. Germline V gives CDR1 SGHDN, CDR2 FVKESK. Trimming took 1 base from V and 1 from J, leaving 7 bases between them. The CDR3 extends over 15 amino acids. The CDR3 bases are TGTGCCAGCAGCCAAGCGGATGAGAACACCGGGGAGCTGTTTTTT. Amino acid sequence: CASSQADENTGELFF. The full variable domain, its missing parts supplied by reference TRBV14 and TRBJ2-2, is EAGVTQFPSHSVIEKGQTVTLRCDPISGHDNLYWYRRVMGKEIKFLLHFVKESKQDESGMPNNRFLAERTGGTYSTLKVQPAELEDSGVYFCASSQADENTGELFFGEGSRLTVL.

This clonotype was recorded at least ten times. V usage is TRBV11-2 and J usage is TRBJ2-7; 7 bases line up with TRBD2. The V and J ends lost 6 bases and 3 bases, in that order; junction bases with no gene match: 5. Germline V gene data show CDR1 as SGHAT and CDR2 as FQNNGV. The CDR3 has 13 residues. The CDR3 loop is CASSWERDYEQYF. DNA for the CDR3: TGTGCCAGCAGTTGGGAGCGGGACTACGAGCAGTACTTC.

The V call is TRBV18, the J call TRBJ2-5; no reliable D call. Germline V gene lookup returns CDR1 KGHSH and CDR2 LQKENI. The V gene lost 2 bases and the J gene lost 2 bases, with 9 bases spanning the gap. The CDR3 totals 14 residues. DNA for the CDR3: TGTGCCAGCTCACCAGAACAGACACAAGAGACCCAGTACTTC. It translates to CASSPEQTQETQYF.

The chain employs TRBV6-1 and TRBJ1-3; no definite D call. The CDR3 sequence is 17 residues long. Between the trimmed V and J ends, which lost 6 bases and 2 bases, there was a span of 20 bases. CDR1 and CDR2 from the germline V gene are MNHNS and SASEGT. CDR3 nucleotide sequence: TGTGCCAGCAGCCCTGGTTTTGCGGACGAAACTGGAAACACCATATATTTT. Translation gives CASSPGFADETGNTIYF.

The chain couples TRBV12-3 or TRBV12-4 to TRBJ1-2, with TRBD1 identical over 9 bases. V dropped 3 bases and J dropped 5; count of bases not matched to a gene: 4. This CDR3 has 14 residues. The CDR3 region has the DNA TGTGCCAGCAGTTTTGGACAGGGGATATATGGCTACACCTTC. Translated, it gives CASSFGQGIYGYTF.

Many counts were recorded for this clonotype. This chain's CDR3 is CASSSNWIQETQYF. In nucleotides, the CDR3 is TGTGCCAGCAGTTCGAATTGGATCCAAGAGACCCAGTACTTC. This rearrangement joins TRBV27 to TRBJ2-5; the D is unclear. The CDR3 is made up of 14 amino acids. Germline V CDR1 and CDR2: MNHEY, SMNVEV (reference sequence). Trimming took 4 bases from V and 1 from J, leaving 10 bases between them.

This clonotype appeared a few times. The chain links TRBV3-1 to TRBJ1-2; D uncertain. The length of the CDR3 is 11 residues. V lost 8 bases, J lost 3 bases, and 7 bases lay in between. CDR1 and CDR2 from the germline V gene are LGHDT and YNNKEL (reference sequence). The CDR3 coding sequence is TGTGCCAGCTCGTGGTACTATGGCTACACCTTC. This translates into CASSWYYGYTF.

J is TRBJ2-7 and V is TRBV6-1; TRBD2 agrees at 10 bases. J gave up 5 bases and V 6 bases, and 10 bases lay outside the gene matches. CDR1 is MNHNS, CDR2 SASEGT, per germline. The CDR3 is 15 amino acids. DNA for the CDR3: TGTGCCAGCAGAAAGAGATCTAGCGGGAGTGACGAGCAGTACTTC. Its protein product is CASRKRSSGSDEQYF.

This clonotype was counted only a few times. This sequence joins TRBV15 and TRBJ1-2; possible D gene TRBD1, 6 bases. Per the germline V gene, CDR1 is LNHNV and CDR2 is YYDKDF (reference sequence). The CDR3 runs to 15 residues. Trimming stripped 5 bases from V and 7 bases from J, with 20 bases between. CDR3 nucleotide sequence: TGTGCCACCAGCCACAACGCGGGGGGCGTCTCTGGCTACACCTTC. Translating gives CATSHNAGGVSGYTF.

This clonotype was counted ten times or more. The chain uses TRBV12-3 or TRBV12-4 and TRBJ2-4; D possibly matches TRBD1 or TRBD2 (5 bases each). The CDR3 extends over 15 amino acids. The V and J ends lost 6 bases and 6 bases respectively, with 18 bases between them. DNA for the CDR3: TGTGCCAGCAGCCCCGGGACGGCCATCGGAAACATTCAGTACTTC. Its protein is CASSPGTAIGNIQYF.

V gene TRBV28 combines with J gene TRBJ1-1; D may be TRBD1 (5 bases). The CDR3 spans 15 residues. From germline, CDR1 is MDHEN and CDR2 SYDVKM. V was cut by 2 bases and J by 3 bases, with 13 bases left in between. CDR3 in DNA: TGTGCCAGCAGTTTAACGGACATGGGGCACACTGAAGCTTTCTTT. Encoded protein: CASSLTDMGHTEAFF.

This clonotype was seen only a few times. The chain joins TRBV6-2 or TRBV6-3 to TRBJ1-2; D is possibly TRBD1 (5 bases). This CDR3 is built from 11 residues. Germline CDR1 and CDR2: MNHEY and SVGEGT. Trimming removed 4 bases at V and 8 bases at J, with 8 bases between. The CDR3: CASSSRQGYTF. The CDR3 DNA follows: TGTGCCAGCAGTTCAAGACAGGGCTACACCTTC.

The chain joins TRBV10-3 to TRBJ1-1, with 7 bases that match TRBD1. With 10 bases clipped from V and 3 bases from J, the junction kept 8 bases outside the gene matches. Germline CDR1 reads ENHRY; CDR2 reads SYGVKD. CDR3 length: 13 amino acids. The CDR3 is CATRGGEDTEAFF. As DNA, the CDR3 is TGTGCCACCAGAGGGGGCGAGGACACTGAAGCTTTCTTT.

The genes are TRBV19 and TRBJ1-5, with TRBD1 as a possible D gene (5 bases). Deletions cut 6 bases from V and 4 bases from J, with 13 bases between. CDR3 length equals 14 residues. From germline, CDR1 is LNHDA and CDR2 SQIVND (reference sequence). The CDR3 DNA reads TGTGCCAGTAGCAAGATCCAGGGAAATCAGCCCCAGCATTTT. Its translation is CASSKIQGNQPQHF.

J is TRBJ2-5 and V is TRBV7-9, with 10 positions matching TRBD2. J was trimmed by 1 base and V by 3 bases; bases with no gene match: 2. The CDR3 runs to 15 residues. Germline CDR1 SEHNR, CDR2 FQNEAQ (reference sequence). For the CDR3, the DNA is TGTGCCAGCAGCTTGGGACTAGCGACCCAAGAGACCCAGTACTTC. Its translation: CASSLGLATQETQYF.